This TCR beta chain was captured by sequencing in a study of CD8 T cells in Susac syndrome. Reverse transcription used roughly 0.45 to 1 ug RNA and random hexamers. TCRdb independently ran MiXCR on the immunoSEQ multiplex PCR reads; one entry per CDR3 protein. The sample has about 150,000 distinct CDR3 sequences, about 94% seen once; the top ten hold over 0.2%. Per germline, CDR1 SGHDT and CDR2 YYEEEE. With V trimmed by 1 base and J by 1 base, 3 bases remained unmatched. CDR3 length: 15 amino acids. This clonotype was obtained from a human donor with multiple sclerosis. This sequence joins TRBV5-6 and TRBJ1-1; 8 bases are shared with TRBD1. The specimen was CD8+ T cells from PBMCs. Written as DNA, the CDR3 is TGTGCCAGCAGCTTGAAGGGGACAGGGAACACTGAAGCTTTCTTT. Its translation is CASSLKGTGNTEAFF.